These T cell receptor beta chains were read from a single sample in a study of shared clonotypes between healthy human individuals. Assay used: immunoSEQ multiplex PCR; TCRdb lists only in-frame clones, some missing. The sample contains around 2,000,000 clones, 85% to 95% of which appear only once. The sequenced sample was naive CD4+ T cells sorted from blood. The receptor set was obtained from a man in his late teens or twenties in good health. Each CDR3 is given with its conserved first and last residue. The D gene is left open where the match is weak. Size tells how often a clone was seen (once, few, many) or the class of an expanded clone, and some rows leave it out.

v_gene	len	d_gene	j_gene	abundance	CDR3nt	CDR3aa
TRBV28	15	TRBD1	TRBJ1-6	-	TGTGCCAGCACCCCTGGCGGGGACAGGGCATCACCCCTCCACTTT	CASTPGGDRASPLHF
TRBV5-4	13	-	TRBJ1-2	-	TGTGCCAGCAGCTCCTACATGGACTCCGGCTACACCTTC	CASSSYMDSGYTF
TRBV6-5	15	-	TRBJ2-7	-	TGTGCCAGCAGTACCTCGGGCGAGTACCGCTACGAGCAGTACTTC	CASSTSGEYRYEQYF
TRBV7-2	16	-	TRBJ2-5	once	TGTGCCAGCAGCTTGGTTAAGAGCGCGCTACAAGAGACCCAGTACTTC	CASSLVKSALQETQYF
TRBV18	14	-	TRBJ1-1	-	TGTGCCAGCTCACCCGGACAGATGGTTAGGGAAGCTTTCTTT	CASSPGQMVREAFF
TRBV30	12	-	TRBJ1-1	-	TGTGCCTGGAGGTTCTCGAACACTGAAGCTTTCTTT	CAWRFSNTEAFF
TRBV19	14	TRBD1	TRBJ1-5	-	TGTGCCAGTAGTACGACAGGGCCAACGGAGCCCCAGCATTTT	CASSTTGPTEPQHF
TRBV29-1	10	TRBD1	TRBJ1-1	-	TGCAGCACTGGAGGGACAGGGACCTTCTTT	CSTGGTGTFF
TRBV13	14	-	TRBJ2-2	-	TGTGCCAGCAGCTTAGGATCGAACACCGGGGAGCTGTTTTTT	CASSLGSNTGELFF
TRBV4-1	15	TRBD1	TRBJ1-5	once	TGCGCCAGCAGCCAGGGACAGGGGGCAGGTCAGCCCCAGCATTTT	CASSQGQGAGQPQHF
TRBV5-6	12	-	TRBJ1-2	-	TGTGCCAGCAGCTCCCCAGGGAGCGGCTACACCTTC	CASSSPGSGYTF
TRBV5-1	16	-	TRBJ2-2	-	TGCGCCAGCAGCTTGTTAACCCGAACGAACACCGGGGAGCTGTTTTTT	CASSLLTRTNTGELFF
TRBV28	16	-	TRBJ1-6	-	TGTGCCAGCAGTCGCCCTCCGGGACGGGAGTATTCACCCCTCCACTTT	CASSRPPGREYSPLHF
TRBV2	19	TRBD2	TRBJ2-7	-	TGTGCCAGCAGTGACGTCGGAAGGGAGCGGGGGGGCCGCGAGTACGAGCAGTACTTC	CASSDVGRERGGREYEQYF
TRBV6-5	12	-	TRBJ2-2	-	TGTGCCAGCAGTACGAACACCGGGGAGCTGTTTTTT	CASSTNTGELFF
TRBV5-4	16	TRBD2	TRBJ2-1	-	TGTGCCAGCAGCACCCCTAGCGGGGCATCCTACAATGAGCAGTTCTTC	CASSTPSGASYNEQFF
TRBV4-1	17	-	TRBJ1-2	-	TGCGCCAGCAGCCATACCCCGCTAAGGGGACTGGCCTATGGCTACACCTTC	CASSHTPLRGLAYGYTF
TRBV4-3	12	-	TRBJ2-1	once	TGCGCCAGCAGCCAAGTGGGTCAAGTGCAGTTCTTC	CASSQVGQVQFF
TRBV10-3	16	TRBD2	TRBJ2-7	-	TGTGCCATCAGTGGGGGGGGAAGCGGGAGCTCCTACGAGCAGTACTTC	CAISGGGSGSSYEQYF
TRBV6-6	12	-	TRBJ2-7	-	TGTGCCAGCAGTACGGGGGTATACGAGCAGTACTTC	CASSTGVYEQYF
TRBV5-1	14	TRBD1	TRBJ1-1	-	TGCGCCAGCAGCTCGGGGACAGCGAACACTGAAGCTTTCTTT	CASSSGTANTEAFF
TRBV28	13	TRBD1	TRBJ2-4	-	TGTGCCAGCAGTTTCCGGGACAGGGTACTTCAGTACTTC	CASSFRDRVLQYF
TRBV5-4	15	-	TRBJ2-7	-	TGTGCCAGCAGCTTGGATCCGGCGGACGGGAACGAGCAGTACTTC	CASSLDPADGNEQYF
TRBV18	16	-	TRBJ1-2	-	TGTGCCAGCTCCCCGACCGAGGGGGGCGTTAACTATGGCTACACCTTC	CASSPTEGGVNYGYTF
TRBV9	16	-	TRBJ2-3	-	TGTGCCAGCAGCGTAGGTCTTGCGGGTGGGCCAGATACGCAGTATTTT	CASSVGLAGGPDTQYF
TRBV19	15	TRBD2	TRBJ2-5	-	TGTGCCAGTAGTTTCCTAGCGGAAAGACAAGAGACCCAGTACTTC	CASSFLAERQETQYF
TRBV18	15	-	TRBJ2-6	-	TGTGCCAGCTCACAGTTCTACTCTGGGGCCAACGTCCTGACTTTC	CASSQFYSGANVLTF
TRBV15	16	-	TRBJ1-4	-	TGTGCCACCAGCAGAGATTCGGTGAACAAGAATGAAAAACTGTTTTTT	CATSRDSVNKNEKLFF
TRBV4-3	14	-	TRBJ2-3	-	TGCGCCAGCAGCCAAGATCGGGGGACAGATACGCAGTATTTT	CASSQDRGTDTQYF
TRBV28	15	TRBD1	TRBJ1-1	once	TGTGCCAGCAGTTTTTCTATGGGACAGTTACATCGTGCTTTCTTT	CASSFSMGQLHRAFF
TRBV5-8	16	TRBD1	TRBJ2-7	-	TGTGCCAGCAGCCTGAACCGACAGGGCCCAAGGAGCGAGCAGTACTTC	CASSLNRQGPRSEQYF
TRBV10-3	13	TRBD2	TRBJ2-7	-	TGTGCCATCACTGGGCGGGAGGGCCAAGAGCAGTACTTC	CAITGREGQEQYF